This note documents a single T cell receptor (beta chain) sequence. Those enrolled in Seattle joined during active infection and were followed longitudinally afterward. Per the authors' pipeline: Nucleated cell counts were estimated from reference gene primer amplification. Repertoires were generated with immunoSEQ multiplex PCR, while TCRdb's copy carries only in-frame clones and drops some. From that table come the V and J calls and clone size; the DNA was used to work out D and trimming. Of about 230,000 clones in the sample, 85% to 90% are singletons; the top ten hold roughly 12%. The data originate from a study of blood T cell repertoires in COVID-19. Study summary: Italy, Spain and the United States were the sources of the convalescent and acute COVID-19 samples.

V lost 4 bases to trimming and J lost 4 bases, with 19 bases between them. This CDR3 region has 16 residues. Germline lookup yields CDR1 MDHEN and CDR2 SYDVKM. The chain uses TRBV28 and TRBJ1-2; weak D call: TRBD1 (5 bases). This TCR derives from a man aged 50 or older with COVID-19, enrolled during active disease. Sequencing was performed on peripheral blood. The CDR3 region has the DNA TGTGCCAGCAGTTCCGCCTTTTTGGGGCCGGCCTATGGCTACACCTTC. Amino acids: CASSSAFLGPAYGYTF.